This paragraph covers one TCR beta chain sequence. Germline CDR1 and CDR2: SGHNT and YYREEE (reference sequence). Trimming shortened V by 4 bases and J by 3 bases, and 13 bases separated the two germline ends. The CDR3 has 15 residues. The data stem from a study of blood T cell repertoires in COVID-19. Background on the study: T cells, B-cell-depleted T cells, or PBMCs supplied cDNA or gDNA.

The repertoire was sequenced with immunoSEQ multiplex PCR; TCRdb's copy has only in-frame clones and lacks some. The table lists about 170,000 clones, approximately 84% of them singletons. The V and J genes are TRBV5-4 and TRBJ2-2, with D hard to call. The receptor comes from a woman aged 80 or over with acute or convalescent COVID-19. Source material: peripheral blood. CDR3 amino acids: CASSPRGHYTGELFF. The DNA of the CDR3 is TGTGCCAGCAGCCCAAGAGGCCATTACACCGGGGAGCTGTTTTTT.